This T cell receptor (beta chain) is drawn from a study of cytomegalovirus exposure and HLA in healthy donors. Study-level information: About four fifths of 350 to 400 genotyped donors fell in the Caucasian-associated ancestry cluster. Overall study findings and caveats: In a later analysis, TCR beta V- and J-gene trimming was associated with a missense DCLRE1C variant. A later examination showed that TCR association rates differed by HLA locus, with DRB1 most and HLA-C fewest.

As for the donors, each was a healthy bone marrow donor. The PCR was carried out with 60 Vbeta primers and 13 Jbeta primers. The assay was immunoSEQ multiplex PCR, and TCRdb's table has in-frame clones only and misses some. Among 150,000 to 200,000 clones, roughly 80% were seen once, and the ten largest hold less than 15%. The table lists this clone with a few counts. Its target is unknown. J lost 5 bases, V lost 3 bases, and 5 bases had no gene match. Germline-derived CDR1 and CDR2 are SNHLY and FYNNEI. This CDR3 region has 14 residues. The sequence was collected from a woman in her 50s in good health and CMV-seropositive. V and J are TRBV2 and TRBJ2-5; TRBD2 matches at 8 bases. Sequencing input: PBMCs. CDR3 loop: CASSDGGGRETQYF. The CDR3 bases are TGTGCCAGCAGTGACGGCGGGGGGAGGGAGACCCAGTACTTC.